This entry describes one T cell receptor (beta chain). The target antigen is unknown. Healthy people donating bone marrow made up the donors. The data stem from a study of cytomegalovirus exposure and HLA in healthy donors. Study background: Among about 200 million T cells, an earlier analysis found 120 million or so unique TCR beta sequences. Whole-study results and caveats: For presence/absence analyses, sequencing depth was assumed to be roughly uniform across donors. In vitro assays verified that a few CMV-associated chains recognized CMV antigens specifically.

The study ran its PCR with 60 Vbeta and 13 Jbeta primers. TCRdb's table, derived via immunoSEQ multiplex PCR, lists solely in-frame clones and lacks some. The table has about 190,000 clones, around 87% seen once. The CDR3 has 14 residues. Germline V lookup: CDR1 KGHSY, CDR2 FQNENV. The V end lost 0 bases, the J end lost 2 bases, and 8 bases lay between the germline ends. Sequenced: PBMCs. The V call is TRBV16, the J call TRBJ2-7; tentatively, D is TRBD1 (5 bases). This TCR was recovered from a man aged 30 to 39 in good health and CMV-seronegative. The CDR3 DNA reads as TGTGCCAGCAGCCAATCCGACAGCCCCTACGAGCAGTACTTC. Encoded protein: CASSQSDSPYEQYF.